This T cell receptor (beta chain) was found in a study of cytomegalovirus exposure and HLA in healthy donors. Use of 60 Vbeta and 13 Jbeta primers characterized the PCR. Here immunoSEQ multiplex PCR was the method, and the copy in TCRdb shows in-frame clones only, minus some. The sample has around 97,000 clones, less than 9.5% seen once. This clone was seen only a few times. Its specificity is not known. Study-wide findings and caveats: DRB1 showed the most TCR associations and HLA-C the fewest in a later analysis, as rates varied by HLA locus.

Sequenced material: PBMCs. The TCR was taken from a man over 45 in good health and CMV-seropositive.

CDR3 bases: TGTGCCAGCAGCTTAGACCCTGGGGCGGAAAAACTGTTTTTT. Its protein is CASSLDPGAEKLFF. The rearrangement links TRBV11-2 to TRBJ1-4; perhaps TRBD1 as D (5 bases). The CDR3 runs 14 residues. V was pared by 0 bases and J by 8 bases, with 10 bases between. Germline V gene sequence: CDR1 SGHAT, CDR2 FQNNGV. Complete variable domain (other parts from reference TRBV11-2 and TRBJ1-4): EAGVAQSPRYKIIEKRQSVAFWCNPISGHATLYWYQQILGQGPKLLIQFQNNGVVDDSQLPKDRFSAERLKGVDSTLKIQPAKLEDSAVYLCASSLDPGAEKLFFGSGTQLSVL.